The present T cell receptor beta chain was sequenced within a study of cytomegalovirus exposure and HLA in healthy donors. 13 Jbeta primers and 60 Vbeta primers were used for the PCR. Assay used: immunoSEQ multiplex PCR; TCRdb lists only in-frame clones, some missing. The sample has about 200,000 clones, less than 80% seen once. The CDR3 extends over 15 amino acids. Trimming removed 0 bases from V and 2 bases from J; junction bases left unmatched: 2. Germline V lookup: CDR1 SGDLS, CDR2 YYNGEE. Concerning this clone: The sample contains more than one DNA sequence encoding this CDR3.

The sequencing input was PBMCs. This TCR was sampled from a woman aged 25 to 39 in good health and CMV-seropositive. The V call is TRBV9, the J call TRBJ2-1, with 7 bases aligning to TRBD2. The chain's CDR3 is CASSVGGGTYNEQFF. The CDR3 region has the DNA TGTGCCAGCAGCGTAGGGGGGGGAACCTACAATGAGCAGTTCTTC.